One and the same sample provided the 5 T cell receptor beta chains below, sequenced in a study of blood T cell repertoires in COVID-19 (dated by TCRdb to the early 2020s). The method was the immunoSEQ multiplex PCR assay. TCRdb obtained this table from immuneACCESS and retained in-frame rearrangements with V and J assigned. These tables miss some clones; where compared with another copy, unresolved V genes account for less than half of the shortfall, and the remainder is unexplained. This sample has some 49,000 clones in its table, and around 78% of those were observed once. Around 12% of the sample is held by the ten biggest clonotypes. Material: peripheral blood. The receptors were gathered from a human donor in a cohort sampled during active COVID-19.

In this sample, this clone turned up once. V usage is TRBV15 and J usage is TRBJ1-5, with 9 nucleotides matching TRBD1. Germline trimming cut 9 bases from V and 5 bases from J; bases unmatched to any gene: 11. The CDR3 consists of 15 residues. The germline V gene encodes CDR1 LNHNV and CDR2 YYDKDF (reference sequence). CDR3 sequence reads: CATNSGTGTDQPQHF. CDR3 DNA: TGTGCCACAAACTCCGGGACAGGGACCGATCAGCCCCAGCATTTT. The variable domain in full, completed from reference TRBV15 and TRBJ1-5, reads DAMVIQNPRYQVTQFGKPVTLSCSQTLNHNVMYWYQQKSSQAPKLLFHYYDKDFNNEADTPDNFQSRRPNTSFCFLDIRSPGLGDTAMYLCATNSGTGTDQPQHFGDGTRLSIL.

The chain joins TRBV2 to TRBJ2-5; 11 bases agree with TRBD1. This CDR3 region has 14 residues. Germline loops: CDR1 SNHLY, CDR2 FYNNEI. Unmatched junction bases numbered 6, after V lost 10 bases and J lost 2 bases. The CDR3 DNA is TGTGCCATTGGCCGGGACAGGGGGCAAGAGACCCAGTACTTC. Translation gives CAIGRDRGQETQYF.

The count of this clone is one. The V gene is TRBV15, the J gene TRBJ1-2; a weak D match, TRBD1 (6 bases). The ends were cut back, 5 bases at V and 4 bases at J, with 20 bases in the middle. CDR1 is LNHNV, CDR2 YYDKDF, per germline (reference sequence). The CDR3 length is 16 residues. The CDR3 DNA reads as TGTGCCACCAGCCTGGGTCGTCGACAGGCCCGCTATGGCTACACCTTC. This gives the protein CATSLGRRQARYGYTF.

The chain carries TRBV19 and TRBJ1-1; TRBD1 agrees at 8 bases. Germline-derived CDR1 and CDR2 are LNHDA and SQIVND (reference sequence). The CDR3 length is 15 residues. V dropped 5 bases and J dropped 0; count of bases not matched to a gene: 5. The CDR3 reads CASSPRTGMNTEAFF. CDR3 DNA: TGTGCCAGTAGTCCCCGGACAGGGATGAACACTGAAGCTTTCTTT.

The CDR3 region has the DNA TGTGCCAGCAGCGTATCAGTGGCAGGGGAAGCTTTCTTT. Translating gives CASSVSVAGEAFF. The rearrangement joins TRBV9 to TRBJ1-1; tentatively, D is TRBD1 (5 bases). The germline V gene encodes CDR1 SGDLS and CDR2 YYNGEE. The CDR3 is made up of 13 amino acids. V was pared by 1 base and J by 8 bases, with 12 bases between.